This T cell receptor beta chain originates from a study of shared clonotypes between healthy human individuals. Study overall: CD4 naive and memory got three plates each, CD8 naive two, CD8 memory one.

Naive CD8 cells comprised CD45RO-negative, CCR7-positively selected cells, excluding terminally differentiated effector memory CD45RA+ cells. The CDR3 runs to 15 residues. CDR1 and CDR2 (germline): MNHEY, SMNVEV (reference sequence). V shed 5 bases, J shed 4 bases, and the junction held 4 bases outside the gene matches. Study findings and constraints: Clonotypes that were shared across a handful of donors made up roughly 5% of naive CD4 clonotypes.

TCRdb keeps only in-frame clones here, not all; method: immunoSEQ multiplex PCR. The table includes approximately 2,000,000 clones, 93% detected once. This clone was recorded only once. Antigen: not known. Other DNA sequences of this sample code for an identical CDR3. The chain carries TRBV27 and TRBJ2-1, with 11 bases lining up with TRBD2. The receptor was isolated from a man younger than 35 in good health. Some clones in this sample may be carry-over from other donors' samples. The specimen sequenced was naive CD8+ T cells from PBMCs. The CDR3 reads CASSAGTSGYNEQFF. In DNA form, the CDR3 reads TGTGCCAGCAGTGCCGGGACTAGCGGTTACAATGAGCAGTTCTTC.